What follows are 14 T cell receptor beta chains derived from one specimen sequenced in a study of T-cell reconstitution after alpha-beta-depleted transplantation in children. Molecular barcoding with unique molecular identifiers was used for the TCRbeta library. TCRdb independently ran MiXCR on the PCR reads; one entry per CDR3 protein. The sample has roughly 500,000 distinct CDR3 sequences; about 10% are singletons. The starting material was PBMCs, obtained before TCRalphabeta/CD19-depleted stem cell transplant. The receptors shown here come from a child aged 2 to 9 with inherited bone marrow failure, due to receive a stem cell transplant.

This clonotype was counted ten times or more. V usage is TRBV27 and J usage is TRBJ2-7; 9 bases are a match to TRBD2. Germline lookup yields CDR1 MNHEY and CDR2 SMNVEV (reference sequence). V shed 1 base, J shed 4 bases, and the junction held 8 bases outside the gene matches. This CDR3 spans 16 amino acids. The CDR3 here is CASSLLVAGEVYEQYF. For the CDR3, the DNA is TGTGCCAGCAGTTTATTAGTAGCGGGAGAAGTATACGAGCAGTACTTC.

This clonotype has at least ten counts. The chain uses TRBV27 and TRBJ2-7, with a weak D call TRBD2 (7 bases). The CDR3 is 15 residues long. Germline V gene data show CDR1 as MNHEY and CDR2 as SMNVEV (reference sequence). V was cut by 6 bases and J by 5 bases, with 20 bases left in between. CDR3 residues: CASSPNGGAHNEQYF. The CDR3 coding sequence is TGTGCCAGCAGCCCCAATGGGGGGGCGCACAACGAGCAGTACTTC.

This clonotype was detected ten times or more. V is TRBV20-1 and J is TRBJ2-7; D is possibly TRBD2 (5 bases). The CDR3 sequence is 13 residues long. Germline values: CDR1 DFQATT, CDR2 SNEGSKA (reference sequence). V lost 3 bases and J 3 bases, leaving 12 bases between the germline ends. The CDR3 DNA is TGCAGTGCTAGCTCCGGCGGGTACTACGAGCAGTACTTC. This codes for CSASSGGYYEQYF.

This clonotype has a count of ten or more. The gene calls are TRBV10-3 and TRBJ2-7; 7 bases match TRBD1. Germline loops: CDR1 ENHRY, CDR2 SYGVKD. J lost 3 bases, V lost 6 bases, and 8 bases had no gene match. This CDR3 is 14 amino acids long. This CDR3 reads CAISPEAGGYEQYF. Here the CDR3 DNA reads TGTGCCATCAGCCCCGAGGCAGGGGGCTACGAGCAGTACTTC.

DNA of the CDR3: TGCAGCGTTGTGCCGCAGGGTATTTACGAGCAGTACTTC. Amino acid sequence: CSVVPQGIYEQYF. The chain couples TRBV29-1 to TRBJ2-7; perhaps TRBD1 as D (5 bases). V was trimmed by 4 bases and J by 4 bases, leaving 14 bases between them. Germline V lookup: CDR1 SQVTM, CDR2 ANQGSEA. The CDR3 has 13 amino acids.

In its sample, this clonotype was seen many times. The chain uses TRBV5-4 and TRBJ2-3; D possibly corresponds to TRBD2 (5 bases). Looked up from germline, CDR1 is SGHNT and CDR2 is YYREEE (reference sequence). Trimming left V 4 bases short and J 4 bases short, with 10 bases between. The CDR3 sequence is 13 residues long. CDR3 loop: CASSTWTADTQYF. CDR3 DNA sequence: TGTGCCAGCAGCACCTGGACTGCAGATACGCAGTATTTT.

This clonotype was seen ten or more times. J is TRBJ1-1 and V is TRBV12-3 or TRBV12-4; D gene ambiguous. The V gene lost 3 bases and the J gene lost 0 bases, with 8 bases spanning the gap. CDR3 length: 14 residues. CDR3: CASSFGLMNTEAFF. For the CDR3, the DNA is TGTGCCAGCAGTTTTGGACTCATGAACACTGAAGCTTTCTTT.

The table lists this clonotype with many counts. The rearrangement links TRBV7-9 to TRBJ2-7; 8 bases align to TRBD2. Germline CDR1 and CDR2: SEHNR and FQNEAQ (reference sequence). V lost 3 bases and J lost 2; bases outside the gene matches: 9. The CDR3 contains 16 residues. Here the CDR3 reads CASSFPSGSLTYEQYF. The CDR3 nucleotides read TGTGCCAGCAGCTTTCCCAGCGGGAGCTTAACCTACGAGCAGTACTTC.

This clonotype was seen repeatedly, ten times or more. V is TRBV10-2 and J is TRBJ2-7, with 12 bases that match TRBD1. Germline V lookup: CDR1 WSHSY, CDR2 SAAADI. The CDR3 is 13 amino acids. Trimming removed 7 bases from V and 7 bases from J; junction bases left unmatched: 5. As DNA, the CDR3 is TGCGCCAGCACCGGGACAGGGGGCTGGGAGCAGTACTTC. The encoded protein is CASTGTGGWEQYF.

In this sample, this clonotype turned up many times. The J gene is TRBJ2-7, the V gene TRBV6-1; no definite D call. Trimming took 3 bases from V and 3 from J, leaving 12 bases between them. The CDR3 extends over 14 amino acids. Germline CDR1 MNHNS, CDR2 SASEGT. In DNA form, the CDR3 reads TGTGCCAGCAGTGATTGGACCCCAGGCTACGAGCAGTACTTC. Its translation is CASSDWTPGYEQYF.

This clonotype was recorded at least ten times. This sequence joins TRBV19 and TRBJ2-1, with 9 bases lining up with TRBD2. The CDR3 is made up of 17 amino acids. Germline V CDR1 and CDR2: LNHDA, SQIVND (reference sequence). V lost 2 bases to trimming and J lost 4 bases; unmatched junction nucleotides: 9. CDR3 region: CASSIIGGRAGYNEQFF. DNA for the CDR3: TGTGCCAGTAGTATAATTGGCGGGAGGGCCGGGTACAATGAGCAGTTCTTC.

In its sample, this clonotype was seen a few times. The chain has TRBV14 and TRBJ2-3; D ambiguous. The CDR3 has 14 residues. CDR1 SGHDN and CDR2 FVKESK come from the germline V gene. Between the trimmed V and J ends, which lost 5 bases and 3 bases, there was a span of 12 bases. The CDR3 reads CASSETPYTDTQYF. The CDR3 bases are TGTGCCAGCAGCGAAACTCCCTATACAGATACGCAGTATTTT.

This clonotype was observed at least ten times. The rearrangement links TRBV6-5 to TRBJ2-7; a possible D gene is TRBD1 (5 bases). The V gene's germline CDR1 is MNHEY and CDR2 SVGAGI. This CDR3 has 12 residues. The V end was cut by 6 bases, the J end by 7 bases, with 13 bases between. The CDR3 bases are TGTGCCAGCAGCCACAGGCCCGGTGAGCAGTACTTC. It translates to CASSHRPGEQYF.

This clonotype was counted many times. The chain recombines TRBV29-1 with TRBJ2-7; no clear D gene. The CDR3 totals 13 residues. Germline values: CDR1 SQVTM, CDR2 ANQGSEA. Trimming took off 4 bases at V and 6 bases at J, with 16 bases between the two ends. The CDR3, as DNA: TGCAGCGTTGGGACCGCGGAATGGGCCGAGCAGTACTTC. The encoded protein is CSVGTAEWAEQYF.